This TCR beta chain came from a study of blood T cell repertoires in COVID-19. Study summary: Spain, Italy and the United States supplied samples that represented acute and convalescent COVID-19.

This CDR3 is 15 amino acids long. Germline loops: CDR1 LNHNV, CDR2 YYDKDF (reference sequence). The V and J ends lost 0 bases and 3 bases respectively, with 12 bases between them. This clone was detected once. Researchers sorted participants into cohorts using their self-reported clinical history. Authors' processing steps: Amplification from reference gene primers served as the basis for estimated nucleated cell counts. The assay was immunoSEQ multiplex PCR, and TCRdb's table has in-frame clones only and misses some. The V and J calls and clone size are taken from that table; D and trimming were inferred from the DNA. The repertoire has roughly 260,000 clones, around nine tenths of them found once; the top ten carry about 2.7%.

The sequenced material came from PBMCs or T cells enriched from blood (not recorded which). The gene calls are TRBV15 and TRBJ2-7, with D possibly TRBD2 on 5 matching bases. This TCR derives from a young woman who had recovered from COVID-19. DNA of the CDR3: TGTGCCACCAGCAGAGAGGCCGGGAACCGCTACGAGCAGTACTTC. Its protein product is CATSREAGNRYEQYF.